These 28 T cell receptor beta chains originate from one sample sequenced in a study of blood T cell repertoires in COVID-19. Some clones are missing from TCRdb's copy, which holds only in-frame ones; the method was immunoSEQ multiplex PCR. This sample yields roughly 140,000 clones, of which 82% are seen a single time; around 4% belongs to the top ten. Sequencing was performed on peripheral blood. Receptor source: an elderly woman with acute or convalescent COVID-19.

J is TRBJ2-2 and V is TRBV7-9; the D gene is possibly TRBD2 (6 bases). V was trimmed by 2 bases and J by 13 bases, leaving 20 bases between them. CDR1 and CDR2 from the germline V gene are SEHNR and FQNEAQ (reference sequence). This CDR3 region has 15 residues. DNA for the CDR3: TGTGCCAGCAGCTTAAGGCAGTCTGGGGACTGGGGGCTGTTTTTT. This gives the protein CASSLRQSGDWGLFF.

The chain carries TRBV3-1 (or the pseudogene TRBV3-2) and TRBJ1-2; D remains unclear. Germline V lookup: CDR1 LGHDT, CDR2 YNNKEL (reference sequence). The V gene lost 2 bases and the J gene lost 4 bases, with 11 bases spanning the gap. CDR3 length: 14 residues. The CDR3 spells CASSQIEVAYGYTF. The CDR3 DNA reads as TGTGCCAGCAGCCAAATCGAGGTAGCCTATGGCTACACCTTC.

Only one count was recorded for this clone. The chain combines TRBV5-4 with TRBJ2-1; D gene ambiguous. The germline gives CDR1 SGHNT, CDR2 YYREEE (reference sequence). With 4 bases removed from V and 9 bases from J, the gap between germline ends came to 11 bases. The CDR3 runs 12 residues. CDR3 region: CASSLPPREQFF. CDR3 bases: TGTGCCAGCAGCCTACCCCCTCGTGAGCAGTTCTTC.

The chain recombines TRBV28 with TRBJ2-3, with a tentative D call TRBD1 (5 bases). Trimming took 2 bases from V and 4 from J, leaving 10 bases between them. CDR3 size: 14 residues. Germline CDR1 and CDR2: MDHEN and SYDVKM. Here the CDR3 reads CASSLSRVADTQYF. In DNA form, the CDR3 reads TGTGCCAGCAGTTTAAGCAGGGTCGCAGATACGCAGTATTTT.

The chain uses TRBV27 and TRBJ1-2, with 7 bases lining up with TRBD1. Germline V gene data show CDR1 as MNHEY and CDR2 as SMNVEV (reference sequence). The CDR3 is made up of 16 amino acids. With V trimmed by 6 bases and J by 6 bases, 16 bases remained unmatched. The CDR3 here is CASRSTQGPSVDGYTF. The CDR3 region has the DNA TGTGCCAGCAGATCGACACAGGGGCCGTCGGTGGATGGCTACACCTTC.

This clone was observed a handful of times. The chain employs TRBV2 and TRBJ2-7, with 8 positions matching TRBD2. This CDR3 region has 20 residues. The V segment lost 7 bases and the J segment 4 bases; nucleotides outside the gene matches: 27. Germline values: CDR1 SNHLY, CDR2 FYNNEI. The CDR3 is CASIYRVLGRTSWVLYEQYF. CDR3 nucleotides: TGTGCCAGCATCTACAGGGTGTTGGGGCGGACTAGCTGGGTCCTTTACGAGCAGTACTTC.

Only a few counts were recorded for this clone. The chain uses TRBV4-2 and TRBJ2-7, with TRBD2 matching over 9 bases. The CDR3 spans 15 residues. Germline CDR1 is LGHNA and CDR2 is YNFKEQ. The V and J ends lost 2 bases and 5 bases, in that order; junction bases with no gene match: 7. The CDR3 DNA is TGTGCCAGCAGCCAAATTAGCGGGAGTACCAACGAGCAGTACTTC. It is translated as CASSQISGSTNEQYF.

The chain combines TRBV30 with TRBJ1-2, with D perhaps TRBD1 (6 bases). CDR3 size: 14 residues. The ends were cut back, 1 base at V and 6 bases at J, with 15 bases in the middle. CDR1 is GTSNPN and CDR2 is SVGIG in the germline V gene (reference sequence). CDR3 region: CAWSAGGLADGYTF. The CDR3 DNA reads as TGTGCCTGGAGTGCCGGGGGGCTGGCGGATGGCTACACCTTC.

This chain's CDR3 is CASSPPTAYGYTF. Here the CDR3 DNA reads TGCGCCAGCAGCCCCCCCACAGCCTATGGCTACACCTTC. J is TRBJ1-2 and V is TRBV5-1; D not resolved. The germline gives CDR1 SGHRS, CDR2 YFSETQ. Trimming took 4 bases from V and 4 from J, leaving 11 bases between them. The CDR3 runs to 13 residues.

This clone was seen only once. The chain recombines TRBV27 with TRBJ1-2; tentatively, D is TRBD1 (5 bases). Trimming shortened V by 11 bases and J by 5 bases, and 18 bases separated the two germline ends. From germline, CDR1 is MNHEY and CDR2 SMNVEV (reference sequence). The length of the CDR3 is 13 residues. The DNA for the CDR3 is TGTGCCCGCCGCGGCGGGGGGGGGTATGGCTACACCTTC. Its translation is CARRGGGGYGYTF.

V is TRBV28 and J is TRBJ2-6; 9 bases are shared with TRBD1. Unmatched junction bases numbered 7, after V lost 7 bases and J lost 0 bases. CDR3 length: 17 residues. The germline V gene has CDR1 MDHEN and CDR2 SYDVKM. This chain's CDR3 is CASTPGQGYSGANVLTF. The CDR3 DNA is TGTGCCAGCACCCCGGGACAGGGATACTCTGGGGCCAACGTCCTGACTTTC.

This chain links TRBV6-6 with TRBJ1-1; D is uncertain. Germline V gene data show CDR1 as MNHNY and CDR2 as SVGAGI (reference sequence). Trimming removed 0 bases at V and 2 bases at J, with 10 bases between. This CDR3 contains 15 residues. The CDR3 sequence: CASSYSTEINTEAFF. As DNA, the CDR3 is TGTGCCAGCAGTTACTCCACAGAGATAAACACTGAAGCTTTCTTT.

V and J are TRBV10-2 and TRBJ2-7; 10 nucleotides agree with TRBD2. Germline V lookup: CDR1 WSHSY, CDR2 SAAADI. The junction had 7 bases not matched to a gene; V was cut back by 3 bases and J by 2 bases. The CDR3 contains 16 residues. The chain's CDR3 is CASSDLFGTSAYEQYF. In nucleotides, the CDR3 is TGCGCCAGCAGTGATCTTTTCGGGACTAGCGCCTACGAGCAGTACTTC.

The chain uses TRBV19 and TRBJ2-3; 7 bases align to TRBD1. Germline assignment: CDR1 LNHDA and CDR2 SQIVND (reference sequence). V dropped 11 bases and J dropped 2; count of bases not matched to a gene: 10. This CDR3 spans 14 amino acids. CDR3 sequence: CASRRQGNTDTQYF. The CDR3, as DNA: TGTGCCTCCCGCCGACAGGGAAACACAGATACGCAGTATTTT.

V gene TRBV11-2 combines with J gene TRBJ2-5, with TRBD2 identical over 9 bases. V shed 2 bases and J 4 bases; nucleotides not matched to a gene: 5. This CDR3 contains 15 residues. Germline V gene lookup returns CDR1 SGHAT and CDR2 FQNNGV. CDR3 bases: TGTGCCAGCAGCTTACCCCTAGCGGGGAGAGAGACCCAGTACTTC. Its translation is CASSLPLAGRETQYF.

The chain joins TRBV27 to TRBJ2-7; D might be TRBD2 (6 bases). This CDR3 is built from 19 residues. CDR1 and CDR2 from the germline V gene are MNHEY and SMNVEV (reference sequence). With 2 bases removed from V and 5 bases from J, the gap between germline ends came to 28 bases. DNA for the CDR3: TGTGCCAGCAGTTTAGAAGGGCCGTGGCCCGGGAGTGCTTTTCACGAGCAGTACTTC. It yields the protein CASSLEGPWPGSAFHEQYF.

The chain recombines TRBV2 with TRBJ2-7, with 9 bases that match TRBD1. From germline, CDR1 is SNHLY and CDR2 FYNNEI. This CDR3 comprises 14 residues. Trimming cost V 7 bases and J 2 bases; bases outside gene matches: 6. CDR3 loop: CASKQQGAAYEQYF. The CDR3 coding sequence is TGTGCCAGCAAGCAACAGGGGGCCGCCTACGAGCAGTACTTC. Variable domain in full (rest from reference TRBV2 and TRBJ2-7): EPEVTQTPSHQVTQMGQEVILRCVPISNHLYFYWYRQILGQKVEFLVSFYNNEISEKSEIFDDQFSVERPDGSNFTLKIRSTKLEDSAMYFCASKQQGAAYEQYFGPGTRLTVT.

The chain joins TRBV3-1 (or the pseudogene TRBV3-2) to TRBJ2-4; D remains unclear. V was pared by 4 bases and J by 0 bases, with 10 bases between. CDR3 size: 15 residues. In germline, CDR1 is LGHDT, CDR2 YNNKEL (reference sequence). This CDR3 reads CASSRSAVAKNIQYF. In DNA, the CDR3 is TGTGCCAGCAGCCGTTCTGCGGTAGCCAAAAACATTCAGTACTTC.

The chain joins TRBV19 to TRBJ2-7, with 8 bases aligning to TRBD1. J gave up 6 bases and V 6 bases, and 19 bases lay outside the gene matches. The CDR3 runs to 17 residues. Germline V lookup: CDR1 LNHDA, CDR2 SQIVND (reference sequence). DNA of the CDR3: TGTGCCAGTAGCGGGACAGGTTCAGCCCCCTCTGGGCTCGAGCAGTACTTC. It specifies CASSGTGSAPSGLEQYF.

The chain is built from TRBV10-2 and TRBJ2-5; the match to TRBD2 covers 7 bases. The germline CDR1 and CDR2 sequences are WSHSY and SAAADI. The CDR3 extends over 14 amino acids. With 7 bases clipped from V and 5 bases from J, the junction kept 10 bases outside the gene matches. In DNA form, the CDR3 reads TGCGCCAGCAAGGTGGGGGAGGGACGGGAGACCCAGTACTTC. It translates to CASKVGEGRETQYF.

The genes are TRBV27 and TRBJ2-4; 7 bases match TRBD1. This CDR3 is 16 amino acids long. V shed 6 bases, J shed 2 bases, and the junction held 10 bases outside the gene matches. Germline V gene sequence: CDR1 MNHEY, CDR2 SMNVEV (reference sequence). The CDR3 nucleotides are TGTGCCAGCAGCCCTCTTTACAGGGGTCCCAAAAACATTCAGTACTTC. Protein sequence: CASSPLYRGPKNIQYF.

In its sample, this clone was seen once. The CDR3 DNA is TGCGCCAGCAGCCAAGATGGATGGACAGGGATTGAAGCTTTCTTT. As protein: CASSQDGWTGIEAFF. The chain has TRBV4-1 and TRBJ1-1; TRBD1 matches 8 bases. V gave up 0 bases and J gave up 7 bases; unmatched junction bases: 7. The CDR3 consists of 15 residues. Looked up from germline, CDR1 is MGHRA and CDR2 is YSYEKL.

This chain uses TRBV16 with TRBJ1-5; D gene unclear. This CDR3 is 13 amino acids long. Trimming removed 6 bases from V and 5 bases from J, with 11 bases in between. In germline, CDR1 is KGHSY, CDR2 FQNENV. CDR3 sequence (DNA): TGTGCCAGCAGGAGAGGGTCGGATCAGCCCCAGCATTTT. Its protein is CASRRGSDQPQHF.

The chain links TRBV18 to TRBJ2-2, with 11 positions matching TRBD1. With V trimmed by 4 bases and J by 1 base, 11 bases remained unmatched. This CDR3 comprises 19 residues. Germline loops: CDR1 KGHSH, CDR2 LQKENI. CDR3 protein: CASSRRDRGAYQNTGELFF. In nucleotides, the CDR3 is TGTGCCAGCTCACGCCGGGACAGGGGGGCTTACCAGAACACCGGGGAGCTGTTTTTT.

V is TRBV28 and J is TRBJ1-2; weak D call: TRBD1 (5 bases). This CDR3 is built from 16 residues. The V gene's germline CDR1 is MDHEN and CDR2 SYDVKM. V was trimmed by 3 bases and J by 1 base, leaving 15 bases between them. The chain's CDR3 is CASSLGQAAFNYGYTF. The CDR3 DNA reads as TGTGCCAGCAGTTTGGGGCAGGCGGCCTTTAACTATGGCTACACCTTC.

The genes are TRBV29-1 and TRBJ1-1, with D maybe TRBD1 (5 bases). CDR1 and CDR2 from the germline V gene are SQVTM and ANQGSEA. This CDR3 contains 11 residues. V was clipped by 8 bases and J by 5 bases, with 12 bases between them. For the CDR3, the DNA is TGCAGCACTTCCCAGGGAACTGAAGCTTTCTTT. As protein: CSTSQGTEAFF.

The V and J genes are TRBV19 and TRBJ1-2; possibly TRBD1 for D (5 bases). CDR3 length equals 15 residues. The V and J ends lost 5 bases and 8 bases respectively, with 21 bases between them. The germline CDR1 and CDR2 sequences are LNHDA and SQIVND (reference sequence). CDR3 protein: CASSSTGTSFKGYTF. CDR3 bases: TGTGCCAGTAGTTCCACCGGGACTTCGTTTAAAGGCTACACCTTC.

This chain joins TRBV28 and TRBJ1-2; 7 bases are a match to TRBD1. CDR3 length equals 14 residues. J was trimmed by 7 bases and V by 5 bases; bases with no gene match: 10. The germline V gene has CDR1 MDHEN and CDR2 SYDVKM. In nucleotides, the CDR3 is TGTGCCAGCAGTCCCCCGGGACAGCTGTTTGGCTACACCTTC. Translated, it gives CASSPPGQLFGYTF.